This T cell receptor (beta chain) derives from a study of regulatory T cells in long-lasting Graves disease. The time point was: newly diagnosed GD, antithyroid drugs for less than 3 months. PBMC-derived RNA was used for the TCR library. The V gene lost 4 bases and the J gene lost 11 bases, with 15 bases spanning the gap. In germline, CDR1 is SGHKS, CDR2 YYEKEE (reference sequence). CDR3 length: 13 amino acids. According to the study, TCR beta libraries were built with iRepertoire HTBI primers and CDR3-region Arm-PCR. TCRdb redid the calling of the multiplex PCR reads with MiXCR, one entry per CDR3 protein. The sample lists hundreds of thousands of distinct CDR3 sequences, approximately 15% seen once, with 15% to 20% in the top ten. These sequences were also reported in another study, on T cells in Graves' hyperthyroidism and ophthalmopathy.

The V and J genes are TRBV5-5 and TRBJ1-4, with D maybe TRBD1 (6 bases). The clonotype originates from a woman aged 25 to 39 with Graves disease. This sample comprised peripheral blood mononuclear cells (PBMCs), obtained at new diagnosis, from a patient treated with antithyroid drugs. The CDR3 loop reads CASSLTGSQKLFF. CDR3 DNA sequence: TGTGCCAGCAGCCTAACAGGGTCCCAGAAACTGTTTTTT.